This T cell receptor (beta chain) was identified during a study of OX40 agonist ivuxolimab in advanced cancers. Study information: Three patients, one with hepatocellular carcinoma and two with cutaneous melanoma, responded partially. The study's findings and limits: Expanded peripheral T cell antigen specificity was not determined.

Comment on this clone: Its cognate antigen is unknown.

Produced via immunoSEQ multiplex PCR; TCRdb's table is partial and in-frame only. This sample has 35,000 to 50,000 clones; 70% to 90% occur once, and the top ten carry 2.6%. The CDR3 runs to 12 residues. In germline, CDR1 is ENHRY, CDR2 SYGVKD. V was cut by 4 bases and J by 5 bases, with 6 bases left in between. The starting material was CD4+ or CD8+ T cells sorted from blood, obtained in a trial of the OX40 agonist ivuxolimab. The clonotype originates from an adult with an advanced solid tumor such as melanoma, head and neck, liver or kidney cancer. V gene TRBV10-3 combines with J gene TRBJ1-5; maybe TRBD1 (6 bases). CDR3 sequence (DNA): TGTGCCATCAGTGCAGGGGATCAGCCCCAGCATTTT. Its protein is CAISAGDQPQHF.